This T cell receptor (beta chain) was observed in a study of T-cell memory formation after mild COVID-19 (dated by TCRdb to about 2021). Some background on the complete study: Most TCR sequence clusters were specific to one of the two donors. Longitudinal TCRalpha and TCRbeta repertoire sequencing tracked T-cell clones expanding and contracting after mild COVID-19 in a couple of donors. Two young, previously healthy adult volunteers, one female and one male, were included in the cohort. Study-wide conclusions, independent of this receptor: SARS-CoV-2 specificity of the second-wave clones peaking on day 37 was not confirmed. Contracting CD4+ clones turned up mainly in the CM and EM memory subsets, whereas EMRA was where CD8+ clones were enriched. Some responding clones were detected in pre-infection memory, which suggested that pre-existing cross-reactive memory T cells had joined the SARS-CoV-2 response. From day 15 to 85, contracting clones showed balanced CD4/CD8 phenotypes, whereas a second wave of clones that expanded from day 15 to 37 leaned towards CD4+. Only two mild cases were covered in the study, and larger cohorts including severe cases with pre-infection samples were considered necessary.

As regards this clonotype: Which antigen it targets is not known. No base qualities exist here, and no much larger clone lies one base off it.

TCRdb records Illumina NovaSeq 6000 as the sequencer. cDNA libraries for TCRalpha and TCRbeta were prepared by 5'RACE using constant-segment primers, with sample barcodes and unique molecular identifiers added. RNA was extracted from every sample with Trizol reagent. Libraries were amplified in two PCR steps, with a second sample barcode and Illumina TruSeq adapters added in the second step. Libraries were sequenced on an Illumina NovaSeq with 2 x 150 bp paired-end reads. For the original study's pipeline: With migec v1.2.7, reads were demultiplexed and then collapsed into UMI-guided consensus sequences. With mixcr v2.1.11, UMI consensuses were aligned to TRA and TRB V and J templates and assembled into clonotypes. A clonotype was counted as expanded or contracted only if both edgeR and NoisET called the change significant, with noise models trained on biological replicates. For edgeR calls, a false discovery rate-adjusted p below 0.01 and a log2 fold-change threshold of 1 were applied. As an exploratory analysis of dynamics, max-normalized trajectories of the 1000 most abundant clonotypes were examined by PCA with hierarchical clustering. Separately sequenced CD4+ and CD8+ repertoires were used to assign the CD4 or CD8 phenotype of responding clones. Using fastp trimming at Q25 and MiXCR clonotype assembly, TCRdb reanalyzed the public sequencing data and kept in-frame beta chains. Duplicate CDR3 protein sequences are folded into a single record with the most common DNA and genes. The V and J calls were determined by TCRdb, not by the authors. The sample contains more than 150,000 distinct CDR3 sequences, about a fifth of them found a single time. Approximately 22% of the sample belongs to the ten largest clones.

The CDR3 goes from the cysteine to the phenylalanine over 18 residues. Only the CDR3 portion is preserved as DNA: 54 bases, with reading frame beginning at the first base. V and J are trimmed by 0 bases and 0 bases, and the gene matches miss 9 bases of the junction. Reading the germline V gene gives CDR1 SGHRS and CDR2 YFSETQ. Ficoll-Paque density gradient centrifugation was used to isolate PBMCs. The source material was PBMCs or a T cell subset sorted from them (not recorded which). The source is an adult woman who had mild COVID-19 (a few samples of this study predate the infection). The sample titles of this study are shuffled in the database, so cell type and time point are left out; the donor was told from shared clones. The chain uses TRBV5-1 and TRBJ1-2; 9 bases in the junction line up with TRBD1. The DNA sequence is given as TGCGCCAGCAGCTTGGAGCCGGGACAGGGCTGGACTAACTATGGCTACACCTTC. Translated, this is CASSLEPGQGWTNYGYTF.